This T cell receptor (beta chain) was identified during a study of cytomegalovirus exposure and HLA in healthy donors. Regarding the study as a whole: It was reported that the classifier diagnosed cytomegalovirus status with high specificity and sensitivity in both the original and validation cohorts. The authors listed some 160 TCR beta chains as cytomegalovirus-associated.

The protocol was immunoSEQ multiplex PCR, while the TCRdb copy is restricted to in-frame clones and leaves out a portion. The sample holds 150,000 or so clones, 80% to 90% seen once. About this clone: Its antigen is unknown.

The germline gives CDR1 SGHVS, CDR2 FQNEAQ. The length of the CDR3 is 15 residues. Trimming took off 5 bases at V and 3 bases at J, with 13 bases between the two ends. The clonotype originates from a woman aged 25 to 39 in good health and CMV-seropositive. The V gene is TRBV7-8, the J gene TRBJ2-2; D is ambiguous. Sequencing was performed on PBMCs. CDR3 in DNA: TGTGCCAGCAGCCCCCGGGTCGGGTACACCGGGGAGCTGTTTTTT. Protein product: CASSPRVGYTGELFF.